These T cell receptor beta chains were read from a single sample in a study of cytomegalovirus exposure and HLA in healthy donors. Only in-frame clones appear in the TCRdb table, and some are missing; sequencing was by immunoSEQ multiplex PCR. The table records roughly 120,000 clones, roughly 81% of them present only once. The sample was PBMCs. These receptors came from a woman in her 30s in good health and CMV-seronegative. Both conserved end residues are part of each CDR3. A D gene is named only where the DNA matches it firmly. Not all rows give a size; the values are once, few, many and, for expanded clones, a class.

V: TRBV19
size: .
D: .
J: TRBJ2-6
CDR3: CASSTGAPGANVLTF
DNA: TGTGCCAGTAGTACTGGGGCCCCTGGGGCCAACGTCCTGACTTTC

V: TRBV5-6
size: .
D: TRBD2
J: TRBJ2-5
CDR3: CASSLTLAEETQYF
DNA: TGTGCCAGCAGCTTGACCCTAGCGGAAGAGACCCAGTACTTC

V: TRBV7-9
size: .
D: .
J: TRBJ2-1
CDR3: CASSHPDYSSRHEQFF
DNA: TGTGCCAGCAGCCACCCCGACTATTCTTCGCGTCATGAGCAGTTCTTC

V: TRBV19
size: .
D: .
J: TRBJ2-2
CDR3: CASRGRTNTGELFF
DNA: TGTGCCAGTAGGGGCAGAACGAACACCGGGGAGCTGTTTTTT

V: TRBV5-1
size: .
D: TRBD1
J: TRBJ2-2
CDR3: CASSLYGTGTTGELFF
DNA: TGCGCCAGCAGCTTGTATGGGACAGGCACCACCGGGGAGCTGTTTTTT

V: TRBV6-1
size: .
D: .
J: TRBJ1-1
CDR3: CASSALQVRTEAFF
DNA: TGTGCCAGCAGCGCCCTACAGGTTAGGACTGAAGCTTTCTTT

V: TRBV11-1
size: few
D: TRBD2
J: TRBJ2-5
CDR3: CASSLGLLAGIQETQYF
DNA: TGTGCCAGCAGCTTAGGGCTTCTAGCGGGGATCCAAGAGACCCAGTACTTC

V: TRBV6-1
size: .
D: TRBD1
J: TRBJ2-2
CDR3: CASRGDRANTGELFF
DNA: TGTGCCAGCAGGGGGGACAGAGCGAACACCGGGGAGCTGTTTTTT

V: TRBV7-8
size: few
D: .
J: TRBJ2-2
CDR3: CASSSGGNAGELFF
DNA: TGTGCCAGCAGCTCAGGGGGGAATGCCGGGGAGCTGTTTTTT

V: TRBV11-2
size: .
D: TRBD2
J: TRBJ2-7
CDR3: CASSPRGSGSYEQYF
DNA: TGTGCCAGCAGCCCTCGCGGGAGCGGGTCCTACGAGCAGTACTTC

V: TRBV5-5
size: .
D: TRBD2
J: TRBJ2-5
CDR3: CASSFAGGARGPQVETQYF
DNA: TGTGCCAGCAGCTTCGCCGGGGGGGCGCGGGGGCCGCAAGTAGAGACCCAGTACTTC

V: TRBV6-1
size: .
D: TRBD2
J: TRBJ2-3
CDR3: CASSESSGGGGTDTQYF
DNA: TGTGCCAGCAGTGAAAGTTCTGGTGGGGGGGGCACAGATACGCAGTATTTT

V: TRBV2
size: .
D: .
J: TRBJ2-3
CDR3: CASSVRGDTQYF
DNA: TGTGCCAGCAGTGTCCGGGGGGATACGCAGTATTTT

V: TRBV10-1
size: .
D: TRBD2
J: TRBJ2-7
CDR3: CASSLREGPYEQYF
DNA: TGCGCCAGCAGTTTGCGGGAGGGCCCCTACGAGCAGTACTTC

V: TRBV2
size: .
D: TRBD1
J: TRBJ1-2
CDR3: CASSEIQGRKYGYTF
DNA: TGTGCCAGCAGTGAGATACAGGGGCGCAAGTATGGCTACACCTTC

V: TRBV7-9
size: .
D: .
J: TRBJ1-2
CDR3: CASSSTGHGYTF
DNA: TGTGCCAGCAGCTCGACAGGTCATGGCTACACCTTC

V: TRBV2
size: .
D: TRBD2
J: TRBJ2-1
CDR3: CASSRAGGPQNEQFF
DNA: TGTGCCAGCAGCCGAGCGGGAGGGCCGCAAAATGAGCAGTTCTTC

V: TRBV10-3
size: .
D: .
J: TRBJ2-7
CDR3: CAIKASEVYEQYF
DNA: TGTGCCATCAAAGCTAGCGAGGTCTACGAGCAGTACTTC

V: TRBV2
size: .
D: .
J: TRBJ1-5
CDR3: CASSAWEANQPQHF
DNA: TGTGCCAGCAGCGCCTGGGAGGCAAATCAGCCCCAGCATTTT

V: TRBV7-2
size: .
D: .
J: TRBJ2-7
CDR3: CASSSRAVSTYEQYF
DNA: TGTGCCAGCAGCTCAAGAGCGGTGAGCACCTACGAGCAGTACTTC

V: TRBV5-6
size: .
D: .
J: TRBJ2-7
CDR3: CASSLGGSTYEQYF
DNA: TGTGCCAGCAGCTTAGGGGGATCCACCTACGAGCAGTACTTC

V: TRBV5-1
size: .
D: .
J: TRBJ2-7
CDR3: CASSPRAPSYEQYF
DNA: TGCGCCAGCAGTCCCAGAGCGCCGTCCTACGAGCAGTACTTC

V: TRBV11-3
size: few
D: .
J: TRBJ1-1
CDR3: CASSFPGEDTEAFF
DNA: TGTGCCAGCAGCTTCCCGGGGGAGGACACTGAAGCTTTCTTT

V: TRBV7-9
size: .
D: .
J: TRBJ2-3
CDR3: CASSFSGGADTQYF
DNA: TGTGCCAGCAGCTTTAGCGGAGGGGCAGATACGCAGTATTTT

V: TRBV19
size: .
D: TRBD1
J: TRBJ1-5
CDR3: CASSIVSGGYSNQPQHF
DNA: TGTGCCAGTAGTATAGTTTCAGGGGGTTATAGCAATCAGCCCCAGCATTTT

V: TRBV6-5
size: .
D: TRBD1
J: TRBJ1-1
CDR3: CASSYFGTGRTEAFF
DNA: TGTGCCAGCAGTTACTTTGGGACAGGGAGAACTGAAGCTTTCTTT

V: TRBV18
size: .
D: TRBD1
J: TRBJ1-1
CDR3: CASSPGVDRDTEAFF
DNA: TGTGCCAGCTCACCAGGCGTGGACAGGGACACTGAAGCTTTCTTT

V: TRBV7-9
size: few
D: .
J: TRBJ2-5
CDR3: CASSLKRGQETQYF
DNA: TGTGCCAGCAGCTTAAAAAGGGGGCAAGAGACCCAGTACTTC

V: TRBV11-2
size: .
D: TRBD1
J: TRBJ2-2
CDR3: CASSLVRGRTGELFF
DNA: TGTGCCAGCAGCTTAGTAAGGGGGCGCACCGGGGAGCTGTTTTTT

V: TRBV30
size: .
D: TRBD1
J: TRBJ2-7
CDR3: CAWYGTGGTEQYF
DNA: TGTGCCTGGTACGGGACAGGGGGCACCGAGCAGTACTTC

V: TRBV2
size: .
D: TRBD1
J: TRBJ1-4
CDR3: CASSATTGRNEKLFF
DNA: TGTGCCAGCAGCGCCACGACAGGGCGAAATGAAAAACTGTTTTTT

V: TRBV19
size: .
D: .
J: TRBJ1-6
CDR3: CASSIEGEYSYNSPLHF
DNA: TGTGCCAGTAGTATAGAAGGGGAATACTCCTATAATTCACCCCTCCACTTT

V: TRBV11-2
size: .
D: .
J: TRBJ1-1
CDR3: CASSREGFTEAFF
DNA: TGTGCCAGCAGTCGAGAGGGTTTCACTGAAGCTTTCTTT

V: TRBV5-5
size: .
D: .
J: TRBJ2-7
CDR3: CASTLSTGHLSYF
DNA: TGTGCCAGCACCCTTTCAACAGGGCACCTCTCGTACTTC

V: TRBV18
size: .
D: .
J: TRBJ1-5
CDR3: CASSPEGSQPQHF
DNA: TGTGCCAGCTCACCAGAGGGAAGTCAGCCCCAGCATTTT

V: TRBV5-4
size: .
D: .
J: TRBJ2-4
CDR3: CASSRGGDIQYF
DNA: TGTGCCAGCAGCCGAGGAGGGGACATTCAGTACTTC

V: TRBV18
size: .
D: .
J: TRBJ1-5
CDR3: CASSPGEGLEAQHF
DNA: TGTGCCAGCTCACCCGGGGAGGGCCTTGAAGCCCAGCATTTT

V: TRBV20-1
size: .
D: .
J: TRBJ2-1
CDR3: CSAGSNNEQFF
DNA: TGCAGTGCCGGGAGCAACAATGAGCAGTTCTTC

V: TRBV6-5
size: .
D: TRBD1
J: TRBJ1-2
CDR3: CASSYSGQGGWYGYTF
DNA: TGTGCCAGCAGTTACTCGGGACAGGGGGGTTGGTATGGCTACACCTTC

V: TRBV19
size: .
D: TRBD1
J: TRBJ1-1
CDR3: CASSTGGNTEAFF
DNA: TGTGCCAGTAGTACAGGGGGGAACACTGAAGCTTTCTTT

V: TRBV11-3
size: .
D: TRBD2
J: TRBJ2-5
CDR3: CASSLDPLAGFQETQYF
DNA: TGTGCCAGCAGCTTAGATCCACTAGCGGGGTTCCAAGAGACCCAGTACTTC

V: TRBV29-1
size: .
D: TRBD1
J: TRBJ2-3
CDR3: CSVGVRQGPDTQYF
DNA: TGCAGCGTTGGTGTCCGACAGGGCCCAGATACGCAGTATTTT

V: TRBV9
size: .
D: TRBD2
J: TRBJ2-1
CDR3: CASSDPGLAGSYNEQFF
DNA: TGTGCCAGCAGCGACCCCGGACTAGCGGGGTCCTACAATGAGCAGTTCTTC

V: TRBV6-1
size: .
D: TRBD1
J: TRBJ2-3
CDR3: CASSEDRGTDTQYF
DNA: TGTGCCAGCAGTGAGGACAGGGGCACAGATACGCAGTATTTT

V: TRBV5-1
size: .
D: .
J: TRBJ2-7
CDR3: CASSLTSSYEQYF
DNA: TGCGCCAGCAGCTTGACTAGCTCCTACGAGCAGTACTTC

V: TRBV2
size: .
D: .
J: TRBJ1-1
CDR3: CASSVSYSLNTEAFF
DNA: TGTGCCAGCAGTGTTTCGTACAGTCTGAACACTGAAGCTTTCTTT

V: TRBV7-2
size: .
D: .
J: TRBJ1-1
CDR3: CASSLGPMNTEAFF
DNA: TGTGCCAGCAGCTTGGGGCCCATGAACACTGAAGCTTTCTTT

V: TRBV2
size: once
D: .
J: TRBJ2-5
CDR3: CASSEQGWETQYF
DNA: TGTGCCAGCAGTGAGCAGGGATGGGAGACCCAGTACTTC

V: TRBV6-5
size: few
D: .
J: TRBJ1-1
CDR3: CASRLGGDTEAFF
DNA: TGTGCCAGCCGACTGGGGGGTGACACTGAAGCTTTCTTT

V: TRBV27
size: .
D: TRBD1
J: TRBJ2-7
CDR3: CASSSIGTGSYEQYF
DNA: TGTGCCAGCAGTTCCATCGGGACAGGGTCTTACGAGCAGTACTTC

V: TRBV2
size: .
D: .
J: TRBJ1-4
CDR3: CASRGSGTGNEKLFF
DNA: TGTGCCAGCAGAGGGTCCGGCACAGGGAATGAAAAACTGTTTTTT

V: TRBV7-9
size: .
D: TRBD1
J: TRBJ2-5
CDR3: CASRRQGETQYF
DNA: TGTGCCAGCAGGCGACAGGGAGAGACCCAGTACTTC

V: TRBV5-6
size: .
D: .
J: TRBJ2-3
CDR3: CASSPGSGDTQYF
DNA: TGTGCCAGCAGCCCAGGGTCCGGTGATACGCAGTATTTT

V: TRBV14
size: .
D: .
J: TRBJ1-1
CDR3: CASSQVAGAGTEAFF
DNA: TGTGCCAGCAGCCAAGTGGCAGGGGCTGGCACTGAAGCTTTCTTT

V: TRBV19
size: .
D: .
J: TRBJ2-2
CDR3: CASSINSASFHNTGELFF
DNA: TGTGCCAGTAGTATTAATAGTGCGTCTTTCCATAACACCGGGGAGCTGTTTTTT

V: TRBV6-6
size: .
D: .
J: TRBJ2-4
CDR3: CASSYYTGGNIQYF
DNA: TGTGCCAGCAGTTACTATACCGGGGGAAACATTCAGTACTTC

V: TRBV7-8
size: .
D: TRBD1
J: TRBJ2-5
CDR3: CASSSGQGETQYF
DNA: TGTGCCAGCAGCTCAGGACAGGGCGAGACCCAGTACTTC

V: TRBV2
size: .
D: .
J: TRBJ2-4
CDR3: CASSDSLAKNIQYF
DNA: TGTGCCAGCAGTGATTCTCTAGCCAAAAACATTCAGTACTTC

V: TRBV4-3
size: few
D: TRBD2
J: TRBJ2-7
CDR3: CASSHTGLAAYEQYF
DNA: TGCGCCAGCAGCCACACTGGACTAGCTGCCTACGAGCAGTACTTC